This entry features one TCR beta chain sequence. At one end, the junction sequence differs from germline, possibly due to a read error. The data derive from a study of shared clonotypes between healthy human individuals. The CDR3 has 15 amino acids. CDR1 and CDR2 from the germline V gene are SEHNR and FQNEAQ (reference sequence). Genomic DNA from each subset was divided evenly over several immunoSEQ plates. The protocol was immunoSEQ multiplex PCR, while the TCRdb copy is restricted to in-frame clones and leaves out a portion. The data contain approximately 1.4 million clones, 98% of them singletons. The sample taken for sequencing was naive CD4+ T cells sorted from blood. As for subset: CD45RA+ positively selected. The chain is built from TRBV7-9 and TRBJ2-2, with 10 bases aligning to TRBD1. The origin of this receptor is a man aged 25-40 years in good health. Here the CDR3 DNA reads TGTGCCAGCAGCCTAAACTCCGGGACAGGGGCTCTGGGGGCTTTT. Translated: CASSLNSGTGALGAF. The full variable domain, rest sourced from reference TRBV7-9 and TRBJ2-2, is DTGVSQNPRHKITKRGQNVTFRCDPISEHNRLYWYRQTLGQGPEFLTYFQNEAQLEKSRLLSDRFSAERPKGSFSTLEIQRTEQGDSAMYLCASSLNSGTGALGAFGEGSRLTVL.